Each of the 9 T cell receptor beta chains below was sequenced from the same sample in a study of CD8 T cells in Susac syndrome. The RNA input was about 0.5 to 1 ug, and it was reverse transcribed with random hexamers. TCRdb recomputed calls from the immunoSEQ multiplex PCR reads with MiXCR, one row per CDR3 protein. Of some 150,000 distinct CDR3 sequences in the sample, under 97% were seen once. The specimen was CD4+ T cells from PBMCs. Every receptor here comes from a human donor with Susac syndrome.

The chain joins TRBV3-1 to TRBJ2-2; tentatively, D is TRBD1 (6 bases). This CDR3 is 15 amino acids long. From germline, CDR1 is LGHDT and CDR2 YNNKEL (reference sequence). Trimming cost V 0 bases and J 6 bases, with 11 bases left between them. DNA of the CDR3: TGTGCCAGCAGCCAAGAGAGCACAGGGTCCGGGGAGCTGTTTTTT. Amino acids: CASSQESTGSGELFF.

This chain links TRBV24-1 with TRBJ1-1; no clear D. V was cut by 2 bases and J by 4 bases, with 10 bases left in between. Germline CDR1 reads KGHDR; CDR2 reads SFDVKD. CDR3 size: 14 residues. CDR3 DNA: TGTGCCACCAGTGATTCCCGCCACCCCACTGAAGCTTTCTTT. Protein sequence: CATSDSRHPTEAFF.

The chain uses TRBV25-1 and TRBJ2-1; 11 bases agree with TRBD2. V was clipped by 6 bases and J by 7 bases; unmatched bases: 5. This CDR3 is built from 14 residues. Germline V gene lookup returns CDR1 MGHDK and CDR2 SYGVNS. For the CDR3, the DNA is TGTGCCAGCAGACCGACTAGCGGGATTAATGAGCAGTTCTTC. Its translation: CASRPTSGINEQFF.

This clonotype was observed once. The CDR3: CSVGGQTYGYTF. CDR3 sequence (DNA): TGCAGCGTTGGGGGACAGACCTATGGCTACACCTTC. The V call is TRBV29-1, the J call TRBJ1-2, with TRBD1 matching over 7 bases. Germline loops: CDR1 SQVTM, CDR2 ANQGSEA. Trimming took 4 bases from V and 4 from J; bases not matched to a gene: 3. CDR3 length: 12 amino acids. Full variable domain (outside the CDR3, taken from reference TRBV29-1 and TRBJ1-2): SAVISQKPSRDICQRGTSLTIQCQVDSQVTMMFWYRQQPGQSLTLIATANQGSEATYESGFVIDKFPISRPNLTFSTLTVSNMSPEDSSIYLCSVGGQTYGYTFGSGTRLTVV.

The chain joins TRBV10-3 to TRBJ2-7, with 10 nucleotides matching TRBD2. Looked up from germline, CDR1 is ENHRY and CDR2 is SYGVKD. V lost 6 bases to trimming and J lost 4 bases; unmatched junction nucleotides: 9. The CDR3 runs to 15 residues. The chain's CDR3 is CAIRSSGGAEYEQYF. The DNA for the CDR3 is TGTGCCATCAGATCGAGCGGGGGGGCCGAGTACGAGCAGTACTTC.

This chain's CDR3 is CASSGTVRGYEQYF. In DNA, the CDR3 is TGTGCCAGCAGTGGGACGGTTCGGGGCTACGAGCAGTACTTC. V and J are TRBV6-6 and TRBJ2-7; D may correspond to TRBD1 or TRBD2 (5 bases each). V was pared by 5 bases and J by 3 bases, with 14 bases between. CDR3 length: 14 residues. Germline assignment: CDR1 MNHNY and CDR2 SVGAGI (reference sequence).

This rearrangement joins TRBV18 to TRBJ2-6; maybe TRBD2 (7 bases). Germline V gene lookup returns CDR1 KGHSH and CDR2 LQKENI. The V end lost 3 bases, the J end lost 4 bases, and 16 bases lay between the germline ends. The CDR3 is made up of 17 amino acids. The CDR3 sequence is CASSPGGLLRGANVLTF. The CDR3 bases are TGTGCCAGCTCACCCGGGGGGCTACTCAGAGGGGCCAACGTCCTGACTTTC.

DNA for the CDR3: TGTGCCAGCAGCCAAGAAAAGGGACGGAACACCGGGGAGCTGTTTTTT. This translates into CASSQEKGRNTGELFF. The chain recombines TRBV4-2 with TRBJ2-2; D could derive from TRBD1 or TRBD2 (5 bases each). CDR3 length: 16 residues. V was shortened by 0 bases and J by 1 base, with 9 bases between the two germline ends. Per the germline V gene, CDR1 is LGHNA and CDR2 is YNFKEQ.

The chain joins TRBV29-1 to TRBJ2-1, with TRBD2 matching over 13 bases. The CDR3 is made up of 15 amino acids. V shed 7 bases and J 1 base; nucleotides not matched to a gene: 4. Per germline, CDR1 SQVTM and CDR2 ANQGSEA. CDR3 sequence: CSGGTSGMSYNEQFF. For the CDR3, the DNA is TGCAGCGGGGGGACTAGCGGGATGTCCTACAATGAGCAGTTCTTC.